This T cell receptor beta chain was observed in a study of shared clonotypes between healthy human individuals. The CDR3 runs 15 residues. Germline V lookup: CDR1 SEHNR, CDR2 FQNEAQ (reference sequence). J gave up 11 bases and V 8 bases, and 18 bases lay outside the gene matches. The authors combined CD45RO+ cells with CCR7-negative CD45RA+ TemRA cells as CD8 memory. Original methodology: Junction-only immunoSEQ sequences carried no quality scores, so filtering differed. This table comes from immunoSEQ multiplex PCR, and its TCRdb copy is limited to in-frame clones, with some not included. The D gene and trimming were derived from the DNA, and the V and J assignments and clone size from that table. The sample shows about 120,000 clones, roughly two thirds of them seen only once. This clone was found a few times. Its specificity is not known. The study, taken as a whole, reports: All-four-donor shared clonotypes had higher generation probabilities than non-shared clonotypes did.

This rearrangement joins TRBV7-9 to TRBJ2-5, with 9 bases that match TRBD1. This sequence originates from a woman aged 25 to 39 in good health. Source material: memory CD8+ T cells sorted from blood. The subset is: CD45RO+ cells pooled with CCR7-negative TemRA cells. The CDR3 DNA reads as TGTGCCAGCGCCGACGCTGGGACAGGGAACTATGAGCAGTACTTC. Encoded protein: CASADAGTGNYEQYF. Looking up the rest from reference TRBV7-9 and TRBJ2-5 gives the full variable domain: DTGVSQNPRHKITKRGQNVTFRCDPISEHNRLYWYRQTLGQGPEFLTYFQNEAQLEKSRLLSDRFSAERPKGSFSTLEIQRTEQGDSAMYLCASADAGTGNYEQYFGPGTRLLVL.